Sequencing of this T cell receptor beta chain was carried out in a study of T-cell memory formation after mild COVID-19. Via MiXCR, TCRdb re-called the 5' RACE reads, giving one row per CDR3 protein. The sample has just over 350,000 distinct CDR3 sequences; over 13% are singletons. CDR1 MNHEY and CDR2 SVGAGI come from the germline V gene. There are 18 residues in the CDR3. V was clipped by 0 bases and J by 0 bases, with 12 bases between them. Study-wide results and limits: Contracting clones from day 15 to 85 showed balanced CD4/CD8; later expanders favored CD4+. Pre-infection memory harbored some responding clones, suggesting cross-reactive memory joined. The main location of contracting CD4+ clones was CM and EM, and that of contracting CD8+ clones was EMRA.

For this clonotype: The target antigen is unknown.

The sequence was obtained from a man younger than 30 who had mild COVID-19 (a few samples of this study predate the infection). Cell type and time point are not known. Material: PBMCs or a T cell subset sorted from them (not recorded which). V usage is TRBV6-5 and J usage is TRBJ1-6, with D possibly TRBD1 on 5 matching bases. Written as DNA, the CDR3 is TGTGCCAGCAGTTACTCTTCGACAGTAGGCTCCTATAATTCACCCCTCCACTTT. This gives the protein CASSYSSTVGSYNSPLHF.